The 8 T cell receptor beta chains presented below share a single source sample, sequenced in a study of cytomegalovirus exposure and HLA in healthy donors. The table came from immunoSEQ multiplex PCR; TCRdb's copy has only in-frame clones and leaves some out. The sample comprises 120,000 or so clones, roughly 89% of which are singletons, and about 1.1% rests with the top ten. Sequenced material: PBMCs. Source of these receptors: a woman aged 18-29 years in good health and CMV-seronegative.

This sequence joins TRBV10-2 and TRBJ2-1; TRBD2 matches at 10 bases. V was pared by 6 bases and J by 7 bases, with 6 bases of the junction left unmatched. CDR3 length: 14 amino acids. CDR1 and CDR2 (germline): WSHSY, SAAADI. The CDR3 coding sequence is TGCGCCAGCAGGTTAGCGGGAGGCGGGAATGAGCAGTTCTTC. This encodes CASRLAGGGNEQFF.

The rearrangement links TRBV6-6 to TRBJ2-7; 7 positions agree with TRBD1. V shed 5 bases, J shed 4 bases, and the junction held 5 bases outside the gene matches. The CDR3 has 13 amino acids. The germline V gene encodes CDR1 MNHNY and CDR2 SVGAGI (reference sequence). The CDR3 coding sequence is TGTGCCAGCAGTATCCCAGGGGGTTACGAGCAGTACTTC. This encodes CASSIPGGYEQYF.

CDR3 bases: TGCAGCGTTGAAGACCCGGCACAGAGCACAGATACGCAGTATTTT. It is translated as CSVEDPAQSTDTQYF. The genes are TRBV29-1 and TRBJ2-3; D is uncertain. The V gene's germline CDR1 is SQVTM and CDR2 ANQGSEA. This CDR3 spans 15 amino acids. V lost 0 bases and J lost 0, with 10 bases in between.

The rearrangement uses TRBV11-2 and TRBJ1-2; TRBD1 aligns across 7 bases. This CDR3 comprises 15 residues. CDR1 is SGHAT, CDR2 FQNNGV, per germline. V shed 2 bases, J shed 5 bases, and the junction held 8 bases outside the gene matches. The CDR3 nucleotides read TGTGCCAGCAGCTTATGGGGACAGCCCAGATATGGCTACACCTTC. Translated, it gives CASSLWGQPRYGYTF.

This rearrangement joins TRBV15 to TRBJ2-3, with 8 nucleotides matching TRBD2. Trimming at V came to 5 bases and at J to 2 bases, leaving 9 bases not matched to a gene. In germline, CDR1 is LNHNV, CDR2 YYDKDF (reference sequence). The CDR3 runs to 16 residues. This chain's CDR3 is CATSGRGGPATDTQYF. The CDR3 DNA reads as TGTGCCACCAGCGGCCGCGGGGGGCCGGCCACAGATACGCAGTATTTT.

This clone has a single count. The rearrangement links TRBV14 to TRBJ1-2, with D perhaps matching TRBD1 (6 bases). Germline CDR1 SGHDN, CDR2 FVKESK. The CDR3 loop spans 16 amino acids. V was shortened by 0 bases and J by 7 bases, with 18 bases between the two germline ends. CDR3 DNA sequence: TGTGCCAGCAGCCAAGATTGGGACACACTGACGGTTGGCTACACCTTC. This encodes CASSQDWDTLTVGYTF.

This clone appeared a few times. The chain combines TRBV6-1 with TRBJ2-7; 7 nucleotides match TRBD2. In germline, CDR1 is MNHNS, CDR2 SASEGT. The CDR3 is 15 amino acids. The J segment lost 1 base and the V segment lost 3 bases, leaving 6 bases of the junction unmatched. CDR3 protein: CASSEFTSESYEQYV. As DNA, the CDR3 is TGTGCCAGCAGTGAGTTCACTAGCGAATCCTACGAGCAGTACGTC.

This clone appeared once. V and J are TRBV9 and TRBJ2-1, with TRBD1 matching 11 bases. The CDR3 contains 13 residues. The trim removed 2 bases at V and 12 bases at J, leaving 4 bases unmatched. Germline assignment: CDR1 SGDLS and CDR2 YYNGEE. The DNA for the CDR3 is TGTGCCAGCAGCGTCCTGGGACAGGGGGTGCAGTTCTTC. Amino acids: CASSVLGQGVQFF.